The 10 T cell receptor beta chains below come from one sample, sequenced in a study of neurological immune-mediated disorders (dated by TCRdb to between 2018 and 2020). Library generation was performed with 5' RACE. Instrument used: Illumina HiSeq 2500. Clones were called with MiXCR by TCRdb after fastp trimmed the public reads at Q25, and only in-frame beta chains were retained. Identical CDR3 protein sequences are pooled into one entry, listed with their most common genes and DNA. This sample lists 65,000 to 90,000 distinct CDR3 sequences; 10% to 13% were detected once. The ten largest clones represent about 1.8% of the sample. Sequenced material: PBMCs. The receptors originated from a man between 35 and 55 years old in good health.

Regarding this clonotype: Since a much larger clone is just one base distant, this may be a read error. The gene calls are TRBV3-1 and TRBJ2-7, with a possible D match to TRBD2 (6 bases). The CDR3 is 15 residues long. The germline V gene encodes CDR1 LGHDT and CDR2 YNNKEL (reference sequence). The chain's CDR3 is CACSPLFSGSYEQYF. CDR3 DNA sequence: TGTGCCTGCAGCCCCTTGTTTAGCGGATCCTACGAGCAGTACTTC.

This clonotype occurred many times. The chain has TRBV28 and TRBJ2-7, with 9 bases aligning to TRBD1. With 8 bases clipped from V and 7 bases from J, the junction kept 12 bases outside the gene matches. Germline CDR1 reads MDHEN; CDR2 reads SYDVKM. This CDR3 spans 14 amino acids. CDR3 sequence reads: CASGRTGAVLEQYF. The CDR3 nucleotides read TGTGCCAGCGGGCGGACAGGGGCAGTTCTAGAGCAGTACTTC.

With respect to this clonotype: Because the CDR3 is missing its conserved closing phenylalanine or tryptophan, this is likely a read error. V and J are TRBV4-2 and TRBJ2-3; 8 bases are shared with TRBD2. CDR3 length: 17 amino acids. Germline V gives CDR1 LGHNA, CDR2 YNFKEQ. The CDR3 here is CASSQETGLGSVYTQYI. Here the CDR3 DNA reads TGTGCGAGCAGCCAAGAGACGGGACTAGGGAGCGTGTATACGCAGTATATT.

As concerns this clonotype: A much bigger clone sits one base away, suggesting this may be a read error. The V gene is TRBV18, the J gene TRBJ1-5; no clear D. V lost 5 bases and J lost 6, with 14 bases in between. The CDR3 consists of 14 residues. CDR1 is KGHSH, CDR2 LQKENI, per germline. Written as DNA, the CDR3 is TGTGCCAGCTCATCCTACGGGCCCGCTCAGCCCCAGCATTTT. As protein: CASSSYGPAQPQHF.

There are many counts of this clonotype. The V call is TRBV24-1, the J call TRBJ2-6; 8 bases are a match to TRBD1. The V segment lost 6 bases and the J segment 0 bases; nucleotides outside the gene matches: 6. Germline CDR1 and CDR2: KGHDR and SFDVKD. The CDR3 totals 17 residues. For the CDR3, the DNA is TGTGCCACCAGTCGGACAGGGAGCCCCTCTGGGGCCAACGTCCTGACTTTC. Amino acid sequence: CATSRTGSPSGANVLTF.

This clonotype was observed many times. The V and J genes are TRBV6-1 and TRBJ1-5, with a possible D match to TRBD1 (5 bases). Germline CDR1 reads MNHNS; CDR2 reads SASEGT. Trimming stripped 6 bases from V and 6 bases from J, with 15 bases between. This CDR3 is 14 amino acids long. Written as DNA, the CDR3 is TGTGCCAGCAGCGGGACCCTTCAAGGTCAGCCCCAGCATTTT. This translates into CASSGTLQGQPQHF.

This clonotype has ten or more counts. The chain couples TRBV7-3 to TRBJ2-2, with 7 bases fitting TRBD1. Trimming cost V 5 bases and J 1 base; bases outside gene matches: 4. The CDR3 has 15 amino acids. CDR1 is SGHTA, CDR2 FQGTGA, per germline. CDR3 residues: CASSPGQLNTGELFF. CDR3 DNA: TGTGCCAGCAGCCCGGGACAGCTGAACACCGGGGAGCTGTTTTTT.

As concerns this clonotype: This may stem from a read error, because a much larger clone lies one nucleotide away. DNA for the CDR3: TGTGTCATCAGTGGGACTAGCGGATCCCCCTACGAGCAGTACTTC. Translating gives CVISGTSGSPYEQYF. The chain employs TRBV10-3 and TRBJ2-7; TRBD2 matches 11 bases. The CDR3 consists of 15 residues. In germline, CDR1 is ENHRY, CDR2 SYGVKD.

This CDR3 reads CATSGGALDSSAGGFSYNEQFF. In DNA form, the CDR3 reads TGTGCCACCAGTGGAGGGGCCCTAGATTCTAGCGCGGGAGGATTCTCCTACAATGAGCAGTTCTTC. The chain links TRBV24-1 to TRBJ2-1, with 8 positions matching TRBD2. Unmatched junction bases numbered 23, after V lost 5 bases and J lost 0 bases. CDR1 is KGHDR, CDR2 SFDVKD, per germline. The CDR3 totals 22 residues.

This clonotype was found many times. The chain carries TRBV6-2 or TRBV6-3 and TRBJ2-7; D is uncertain. V was pared by 3 bases and J by 0 bases, with 12 bases between. The CDR3 is made up of 15 amino acids. Germline CDR1 and CDR2: MNHEY and SVGEGT. Written as DNA, the CDR3 is TGTGCCAGCAGTTATTCCGGACCAAACTCCTACGAGCAGTACTTC. Protein sequence: CASSYSGPNSYEQYF.